This record looks at one T cell receptor (beta chain) sequence and its context. Which antigen it targets is not known. Nothing much larger sits one base from this clone, and base qualities are not available. CDR3 length: 13 amino acids, cysteine to phenylalanine. Of all the DNA, just the CDR3 is kept, 39 bases in frame from base 1. V drops 0 bases and J drops 6 bases, leaving 9 bases in between. Reading the germline V gene gives CDR1 SGDLS and CDR2 YYNGEE. The data are from a study of control samples from healthy donors and cancer patients (dated by TCRdb to 2020 to 2022). Library preparation employed the immunoSEQ multiplex PCR assay. TCRdb's version of the immuneACCESS table is confined to in-frame rearrangements and falls short of the full clone set. An unresolved V gene accounts for under half of the shortfall where checked; the remainder is of unknown origin. In all, the sample holds some 140,000 clones, and roughly 94% of those were seen once. Of the sample, 12% to 15% falls within the top ten clones.

The sequencing sample was made of PBMCs. Here the chain combines TRBV9 and TRBJ1-1; the D gene is possibly TRBD1, with 6 bases matching. The TCR was taken from a man in his sixties with colorectal cancer. The CDR3 sequence is CASSVEQGAEAFF. In nucleotides, the sequence is TGTGCCAGCAGCGTAGAACAGGGTGCTGAAGCTTTCTTT.